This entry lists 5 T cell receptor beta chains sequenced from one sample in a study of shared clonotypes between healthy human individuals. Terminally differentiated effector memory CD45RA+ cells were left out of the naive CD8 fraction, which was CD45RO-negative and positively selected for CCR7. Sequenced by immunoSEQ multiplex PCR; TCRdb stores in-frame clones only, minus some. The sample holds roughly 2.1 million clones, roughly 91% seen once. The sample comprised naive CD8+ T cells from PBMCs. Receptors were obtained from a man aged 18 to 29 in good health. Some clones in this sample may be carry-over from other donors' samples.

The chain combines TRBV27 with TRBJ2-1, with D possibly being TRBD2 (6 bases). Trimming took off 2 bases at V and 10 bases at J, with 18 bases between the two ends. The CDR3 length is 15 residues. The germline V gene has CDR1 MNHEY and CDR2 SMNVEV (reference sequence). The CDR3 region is CASSLILGPRGEQFF. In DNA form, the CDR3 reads TGTGCCAGCAGTTTAATATTAGGGCCCCGGGGGGAGCAGTTCTTC.

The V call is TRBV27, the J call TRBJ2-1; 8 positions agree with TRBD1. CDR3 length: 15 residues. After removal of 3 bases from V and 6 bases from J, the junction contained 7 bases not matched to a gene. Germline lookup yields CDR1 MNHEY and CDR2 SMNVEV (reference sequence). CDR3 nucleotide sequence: TGTGCCAGCAGTTTTAGGGACAGGATAGGCAATGAGCAGTTCTTC. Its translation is CASSFRDRIGNEQFF.

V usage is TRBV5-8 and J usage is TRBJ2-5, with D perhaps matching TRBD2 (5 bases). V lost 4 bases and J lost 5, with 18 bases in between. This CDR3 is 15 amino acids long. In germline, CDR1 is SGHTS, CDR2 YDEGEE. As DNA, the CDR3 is TGTGCCAGCAGCCCCGTAGGACTTTCCTTGGAGACCCAGTACTTC. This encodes CASSPVGLSLETQYF.

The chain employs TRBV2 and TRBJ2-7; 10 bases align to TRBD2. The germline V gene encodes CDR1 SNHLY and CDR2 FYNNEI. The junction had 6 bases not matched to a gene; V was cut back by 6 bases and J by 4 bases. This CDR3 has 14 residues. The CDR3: CASRAGTSVYEQYF. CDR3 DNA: TGTGCCAGCAGGGCCGGGACTAGCGTTTACGAGCAGTACTTC.

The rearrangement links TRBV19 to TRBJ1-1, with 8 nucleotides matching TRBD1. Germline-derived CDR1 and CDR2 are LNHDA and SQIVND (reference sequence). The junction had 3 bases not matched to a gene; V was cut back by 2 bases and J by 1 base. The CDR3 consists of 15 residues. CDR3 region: CASSIFGTGNTEAFF. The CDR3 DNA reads TGTGCCAGTAGTATATTTGGGACAGGGAACACTGAAGCTTTCTTT.